The source of this TCR beta chain is a study of blood T cell repertoires in COVID-19. Study context: COVID-19 samples, acute and convalescent, were from the United States, Italy and Spain.

The CDR3 is 15 amino acids. Trimming took 3 bases from V and 1 from J, leaving 11 bases between them. The V gene's germline CDR1 is MDHEN and CDR2 SYDVKM. Participant reports of clinical history set cohort assignment. Original methodology: Amplification of reference gene primers was used by the study to estimate nucleated cell counts. Repertoires were generated with immunoSEQ multiplex PCR, while TCRdb's copy carries only in-frame clones and drops some. V and J calls and clone size are given by that table; D and trimming were obtained from the DNA. This sample has 170,000 or so clones; more than 75% occur once, and the top ten carry 15% to 20%.

This sequence joins TRBV28 and TRBJ2-3; a possible D gene is TRBD2 (6 bases). Sequenced: PBMCs or T cells enriched from blood (not recorded which). The receptor was isolated from a woman aged 45-65 years who had recovered from COVID-19. The CDR3 reads CASSFMASGTDTQYF. The CDR3 region has the DNA TGTGCCAGCAGTTTTATGGCTAGCGGCACAGATACGCAGTATTTT.